The source of this T cell receptor beta chain is a study of blood T cell repertoires in COVID-19. Background on the study: From T cells, B-cell-depleted T cells, or PBMCs came the material, which was cDNA or gDNA.

Data came from immunoSEQ multiplex PCR; TCRdb stores just in-frame clones and leaves some out. The table includes about 150,000 clones, around 80% detected once. Trimming took off 11 bases at V and 4 bases at J, with 18 bases between the two ends. Germline V gene data show CDR1 as MNHEY and CDR2 as SVGAGI. The CDR3 loop spans 14 amino acids. The sequencing sample was made of peripheral blood. This receptor was obtained from a human donor with acute or convalescent COVID-19. The donor label of this sample is uncertain. The genes are TRBV6-5 and TRBJ1-5; D is unclear. CDR3 amino acids: CAVSPVASNQPQHF. In DNA, the CDR3 is TGTGCCGTCTCCCCGGTCGCCTCAAATCAGCCCCAGCATTTT.